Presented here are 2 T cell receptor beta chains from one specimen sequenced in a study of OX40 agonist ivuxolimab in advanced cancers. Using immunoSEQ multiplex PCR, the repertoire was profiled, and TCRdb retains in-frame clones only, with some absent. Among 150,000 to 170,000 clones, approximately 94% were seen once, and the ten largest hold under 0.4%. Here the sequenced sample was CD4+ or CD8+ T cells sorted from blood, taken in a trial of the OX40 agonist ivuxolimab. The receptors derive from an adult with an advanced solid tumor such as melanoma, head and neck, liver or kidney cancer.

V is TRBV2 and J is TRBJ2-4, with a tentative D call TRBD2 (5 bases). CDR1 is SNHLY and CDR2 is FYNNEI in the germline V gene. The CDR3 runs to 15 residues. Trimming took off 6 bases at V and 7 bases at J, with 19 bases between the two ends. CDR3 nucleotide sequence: TGTGCCAGCAGCTCTAGGACTGCGACGGAGAACATTCAGTACTTC. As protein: CASSSRTATENIQYF.

The CDR3 sequence: CAISGPTSDEQFF. CDR3 sequence (DNA): TGTGCCATCAGTGGGCCGACTAGCGATGAGCAGTTCTTC. The chain joins TRBV10-3 to TRBJ2-1, with TRBD2 matching over 8 bases. CDR1 and CDR2 (germline): ENHRY, SYGVKD. The J segment lost 8 bases and the V segment lost 4 bases, leaving 4 bases of the junction unmatched. This CDR3 contains 13 residues.